What follows is one TCR beta chain and its context. Germline CDR1 is MGHRA and CDR2 is YSYEKL. Trimming left V 0 bases short and J 2 bases short, with 15 bases between. The CDR3 contains 17 residues. The data originate from a study of blood T cell repertoires in COVID-19. The wider study: Collection of acute and convalescent COVID-19 samples took place in the United States, Italy and Spain.

Methods used by the authors: Estimated nucleated cell counts came from reference gene primer amplification. The protocol was immunoSEQ multiplex PCR, while the TCRdb copy is restricted to in-frame clones and leaves out a portion. Clonal size and the V and J genes are those of that table, whereas D and trimming came from the DNA. Altogether around 270,000 clones are present, about 88% being singletons, with the ten largest covering roughly 4%. The chain links TRBV4-1 to TRBJ2-3, with a tentative D call TRBD1 (7 bases). The TCR sequence derives from a man in his sixties who had recovered from COVID-19. Sequenced input: peripheral blood. The CDR3 sequence: CASSQEGGTAFTDTQYF. CDR3 nucleotides: TGCGCCAGCAGCCAAGAAGGGGGGACAGCCTTCACAGATACGCAGTATTTT.